This entry features one T cell receptor beta chain sequence. These data belong to a study of glioma-infiltrating T cells after dendritic cell vaccination. At the level of the study: Monocyte-derived dendritic cells, cultured about 7 days with IL-4 and GM-CSF, were pulsed with autologous tumor lysate.

Input was approximately 2.2 ug genomic DNA, or all available if less. Produced via immunoSEQ multiplex PCR; TCRdb's table is partial and in-frame only. This sample has under 35,000 clones, with 90% found just once. Trimming at V came to 5 bases and at J to 0 bases, leaving 0 bases not matched to a gene. CDR1 and CDR2 from the germline V gene are SGHTA and FQGNSA. The CDR3 loop spans 14 amino acids. This sample comprised blood, obtained before dendritic cell vaccination. This TCR was sampled from a human donor with glioblastoma. V is TRBV7-2 and J is TRBJ2-1; 8 bases align to TRBD2. The CDR3 is CASSRGGSYNEQFF. The CDR3 DNA is TGTGCCAGCAGCCGGGGGGGCTCCTACAATGAGCAGTTCTTC.